These 9 T cell receptor beta chains share one sample of origin, sequenced in a study of cytomegalovirus exposure and HLA in healthy donors. Primers: 60 Vbeta forward and 13 Jbeta reverse. TCRdb keeps only in-frame clones here, not all; method: immunoSEQ multiplex PCR. The sample comprises under 200,000 clones, approximately 83% of which are singletons, and about 9.3% rests with the top ten. Sequenced sample: PBMCs. The receptors stem from a man aged 18 to 29 in good health and CMV-seropositive.

In this sample, this clone turned up once. The junction differs from germline at one of its ends, possibly a read error. The chain couples TRBV27 to TRBJ2-7; 7 bases align to TRBD1. This CDR3 is built from 18 residues. The germline V gene encodes CDR1 MNHEY and CDR2 SMNVEV (reference sequence). The CDR3: CASSFPGQLPLVLYEHLF. Here the CDR3 DNA reads TGTGCCAGCAGTTTTCCGGGACAGTTACCACTTGTCTTATACGAGCATCTGTTC.

This chain links TRBV6-5 with TRBJ2-3, with TRBD1 as a possible D gene (5 bases). Germline V gene sequence: CDR1 MNHEY, CDR2 SVGAGI. This CDR3 is 14 amino acids long. Trimming took 0 bases from V and 3 from J, leaving 7 bases between them. Here the CDR3 DNA reads TGTGCCAGCAGTTACTCGCAGGGAACAGATACGCAGTATTTT. Its translation: CASSYSQGTDTQYF.

In its sample, this clone was seen a few times. The rearrangement uses TRBV6-1 and TRBJ2-5; 9 bases align to TRBD1. The J call may not be correct, given that the DNA end is closer to TRBJ2-7. Germline V gene data show CDR1 as MNHNS and CDR2 as SASEGT. The CDR3 is made up of 15 amino acids. The CDR3 coding sequence is TGTGCCAGCAGTGAAGCAACAGGGGGCCCCTACGAGCAGTACTTC. As protein: CASSEATGGPYEQYF.

This clone was seen once. The chain links TRBV5-1 to TRBJ2-5; 9 bases fit TRBD2. V lost 6 bases, J lost 4 bases, and 10 bases stayed unmatched. Per germline, CDR1 SGHRS and CDR2 YFSETQ. The CDR3 loop spans 15 amino acids. CDR3 nucleotide sequence: TGCGCCAGCAAAGAAGCGGGGGGACTAGCAGAGACCCAGTACTTC. This codes for CASKEAGGLAETQYF.

This sequence joins TRBV29-1 and TRBJ2-7; D gene uncertain. V was clipped by 4 bases and J by 5 bases, with 12 bases between them. From germline, CDR1 is SQVTM and CDR2 ANQGSEA. The length of the CDR3 is 12 residues. The CDR3 is CSVAASTNEQYF. CDR3 nucleotides: TGCAGCGTTGCTGCGAGTACGAACGAGCAGTACTTC.

The genes are TRBV6-5 and TRBJ2-7, with 9 positions matching TRBD1. Looked up from germline, CDR1 is MNHEY and CDR2 is SVGAGI. V shed 0 bases, J shed 9 bases, and the junction held 3 bases outside the gene matches. CDR3 size: 13 residues. The CDR3 here is CASSYSTGGGQYF. CDR3 coding DNA: TGTGCCAGCAGTTACTCGACAGGGGGTGGGCAGTACTTC.

This rearrangement joins TRBV15 to TRBJ2-2; TRBD1 aligns across 11 bases. CDR1 and CDR2 (germline): LNHNV, YYDKDF (reference sequence). The CDR3 consists of 17 residues. V shed 1 base and J 6 bases; nucleotides not matched to a gene: 7. In nucleotides, the CDR3 is TGTGCCACCAGCAGAGCCTGGACAGGGGGCTTGGCCGGGGAGCTGTTTTTT. Amino acid sequence: CATSRAWTGGLAGELFF.

The V gene is TRBV25-1, the J gene TRBJ2-1; 12 bases match TRBD1. After removal of 7 bases from V and 12 bases from J, the junction contained 16 bases not matched to a gene. CDR1 MGHDK and CDR2 SYGVNS come from the germline V gene. This CDR3 contains 16 residues. CDR3 sequence reads: CASTPTGQGALGAQFF. In nucleotides, the CDR3 is TGTGCCAGCACGCCGACGGGACAGGGGGCTTTAGGGGCGCAGTTCTTC.

The chain couples TRBV14 to TRBJ1-2, with a weak D call TRBD1 (5 bases). The CDR3 has 15 residues. The germline V gene encodes CDR1 SGHDN and CDR2 FVKESK. V was trimmed by 4 bases and J by 0 bases, leaving 12 bases between them. The chain's CDR3 is CASSPWTHTNYGYTF. The CDR3 bases are TGTGCCAGCAGCCCGTGGACACATACTAACTATGGCTACACCTTC.